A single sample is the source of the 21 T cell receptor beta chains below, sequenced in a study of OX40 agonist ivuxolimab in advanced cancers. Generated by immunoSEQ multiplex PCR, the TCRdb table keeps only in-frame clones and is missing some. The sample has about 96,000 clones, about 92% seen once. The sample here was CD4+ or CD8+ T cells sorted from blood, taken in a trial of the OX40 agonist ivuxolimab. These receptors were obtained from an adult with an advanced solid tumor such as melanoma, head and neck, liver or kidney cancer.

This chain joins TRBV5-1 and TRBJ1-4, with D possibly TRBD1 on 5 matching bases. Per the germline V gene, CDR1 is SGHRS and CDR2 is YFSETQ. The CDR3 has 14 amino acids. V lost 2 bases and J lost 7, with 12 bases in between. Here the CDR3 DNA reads TGCGCCAGCAGCTTAGAATCTAGGGGTGAAAAACTGTTTTTT. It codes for CASSLESRGEKLFF.

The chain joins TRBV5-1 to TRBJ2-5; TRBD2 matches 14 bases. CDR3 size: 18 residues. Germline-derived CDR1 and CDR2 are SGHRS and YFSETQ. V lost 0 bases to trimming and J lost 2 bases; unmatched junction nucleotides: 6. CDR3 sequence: CASSLAGLAGGWQETQYF. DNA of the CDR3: TGCGCCAGCAGCTTGGCCGGACTAGCGGGAGGATGGCAAGAGACCCAGTACTTC.

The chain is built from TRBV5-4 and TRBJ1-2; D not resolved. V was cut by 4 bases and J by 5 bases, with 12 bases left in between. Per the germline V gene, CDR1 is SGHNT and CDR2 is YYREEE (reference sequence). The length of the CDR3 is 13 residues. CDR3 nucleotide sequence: TGTGCCAGCAGCACAAAAGAGATTTATGGCTACACCTTC. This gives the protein CASSTKEIYGYTF.

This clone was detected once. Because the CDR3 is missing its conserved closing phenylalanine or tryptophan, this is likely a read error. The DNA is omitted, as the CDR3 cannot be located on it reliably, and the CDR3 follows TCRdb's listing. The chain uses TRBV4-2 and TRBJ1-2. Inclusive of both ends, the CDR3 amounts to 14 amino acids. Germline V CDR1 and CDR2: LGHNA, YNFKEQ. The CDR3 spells CASSQQVDRPKTLL.

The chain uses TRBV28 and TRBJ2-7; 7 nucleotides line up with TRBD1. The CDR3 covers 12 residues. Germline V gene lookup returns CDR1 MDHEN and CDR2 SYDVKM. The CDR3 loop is CGSSSTGLEQYF. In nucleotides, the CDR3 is TGTGGCAGTTCCTCGACAGGGCTCGAGCAGTACTTC.

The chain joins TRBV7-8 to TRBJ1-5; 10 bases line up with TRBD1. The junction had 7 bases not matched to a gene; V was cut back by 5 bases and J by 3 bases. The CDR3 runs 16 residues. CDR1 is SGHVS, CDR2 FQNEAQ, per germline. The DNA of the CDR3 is TGTGCCAGCAGCCCTCGGGACAGGGGAAACAATCAGCCCCAGCATTTT. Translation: CASSPRDRGNNQPQHF.

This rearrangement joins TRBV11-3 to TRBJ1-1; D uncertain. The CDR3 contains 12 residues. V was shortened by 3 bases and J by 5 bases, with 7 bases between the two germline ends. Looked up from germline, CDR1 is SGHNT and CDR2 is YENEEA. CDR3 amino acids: CASSFSGTEAFF. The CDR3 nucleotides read TGTGCCAGCAGCTTCTCGGGGACTGAAGCTTTCTTT.

The CDR3: CASSKGQQNYGYTF. DNA for the CDR3: TGTGCCAGCAGCAAGGGACAGCAAAACTATGGCTACACCTTC. The V gene is TRBV21-1, the J gene TRBJ1-2; the D segment call TRBD1 is taken from the table without a DNA check. TRBV21-1 is reported as a pseudogene. CDR3 length: 14 amino acids.

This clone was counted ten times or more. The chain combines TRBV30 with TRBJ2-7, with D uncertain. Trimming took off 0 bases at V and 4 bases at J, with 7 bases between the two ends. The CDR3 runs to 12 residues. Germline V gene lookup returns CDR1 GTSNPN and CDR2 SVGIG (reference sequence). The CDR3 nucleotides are TGTGCCTGGAGTGTATCTGCGTACGAGCAGTACTTC. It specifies CAWSVSAYEQYF.

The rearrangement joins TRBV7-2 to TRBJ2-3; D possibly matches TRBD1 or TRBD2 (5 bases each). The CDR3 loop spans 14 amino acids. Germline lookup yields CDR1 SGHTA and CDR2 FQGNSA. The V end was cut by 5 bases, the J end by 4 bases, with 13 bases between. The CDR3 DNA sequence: TGTGCCAGCAGCCACGACGGGGCCGCAGATACGCAGTATTTT. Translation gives CASSHDGAADTQYF.

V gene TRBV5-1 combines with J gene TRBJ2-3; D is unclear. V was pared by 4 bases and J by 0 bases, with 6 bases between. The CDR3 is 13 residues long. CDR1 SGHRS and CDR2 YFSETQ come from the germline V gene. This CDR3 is CASSSPSTDTQYF. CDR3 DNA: TGCGCCAGCAGCAGCCCCAGCACAGATACGCAGTATTTT.

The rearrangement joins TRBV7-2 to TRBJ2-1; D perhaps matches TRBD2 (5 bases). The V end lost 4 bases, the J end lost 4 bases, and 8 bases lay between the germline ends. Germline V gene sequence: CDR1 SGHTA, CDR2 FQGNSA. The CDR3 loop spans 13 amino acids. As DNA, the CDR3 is TGTGCCAGCAGCTCGACTACGTACAATGAGCAGTTCTTC. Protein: CASSSTTYNEQFF.

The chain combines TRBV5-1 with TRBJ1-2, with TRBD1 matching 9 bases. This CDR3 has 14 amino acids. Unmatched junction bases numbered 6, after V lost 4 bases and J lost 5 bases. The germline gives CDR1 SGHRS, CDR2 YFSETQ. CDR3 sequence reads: CASSVTGGEYGYTF. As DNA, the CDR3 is TGCGCCAGCAGCGTGACAGGGGGGGAGTATGGCTACACCTTC.

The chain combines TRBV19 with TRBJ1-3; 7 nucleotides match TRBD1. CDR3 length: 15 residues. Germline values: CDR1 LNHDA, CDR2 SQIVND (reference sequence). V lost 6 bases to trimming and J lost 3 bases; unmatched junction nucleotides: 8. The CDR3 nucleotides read TGTGCCAGTAGGGCTATGACAGGGAGTGGAAACACCATATATTTT. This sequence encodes CASRAMTGSGNTIYF.

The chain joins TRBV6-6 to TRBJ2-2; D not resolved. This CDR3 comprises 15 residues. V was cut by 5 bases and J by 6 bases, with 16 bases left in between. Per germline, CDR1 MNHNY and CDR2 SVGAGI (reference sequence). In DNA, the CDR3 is TGTGCCAGCAGTCAAACAGACGCAGCAGCCGGGGAGCTGTTTTTT. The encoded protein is CASSQTDAAAGELFF.

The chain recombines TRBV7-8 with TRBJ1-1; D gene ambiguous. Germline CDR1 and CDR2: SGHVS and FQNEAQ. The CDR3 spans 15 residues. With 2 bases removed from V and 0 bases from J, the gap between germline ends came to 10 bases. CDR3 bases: TGTGCCAGCAGCTTAATGGGCAGAATGAACACTGAAGCTTTCTTT. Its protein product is CASSLMGRMNTEAFF.

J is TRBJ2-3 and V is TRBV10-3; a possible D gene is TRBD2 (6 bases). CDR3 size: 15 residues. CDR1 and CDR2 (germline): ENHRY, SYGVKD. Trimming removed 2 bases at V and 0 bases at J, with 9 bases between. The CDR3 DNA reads TGTGCCATCAGTGAGCGTAGCGGTAGCACAGATACGCAGTATTTT. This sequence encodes CAISERSGSTDTQYF.

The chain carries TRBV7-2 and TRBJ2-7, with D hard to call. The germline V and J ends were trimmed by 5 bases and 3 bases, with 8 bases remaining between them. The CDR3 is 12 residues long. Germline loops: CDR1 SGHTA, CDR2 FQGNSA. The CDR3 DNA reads TGTGCCAGCAGCGCCCTAGGCTACGAGCAGTACTTC. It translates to CASSALGYEQYF. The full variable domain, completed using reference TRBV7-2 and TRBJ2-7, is GAGVSQSPSNKVTEKGKDVELRCDPISGHTALYWYRQSLGQGLEFLIYFQGNSAPDKSGLPSDRFSAERTGGSVSTLTIQRTQQEDSAVYLCASSALGYEQYFGPGTRLTVT.

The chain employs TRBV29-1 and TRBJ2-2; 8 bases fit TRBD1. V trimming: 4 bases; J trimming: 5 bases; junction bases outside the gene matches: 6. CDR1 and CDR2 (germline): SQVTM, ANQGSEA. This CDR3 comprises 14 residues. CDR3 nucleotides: TGCAGCGTTGCCCAGGGGGCTGGGACCGGGGAGCTGTTTTTT. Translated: CSVAQGAGTGELFF.

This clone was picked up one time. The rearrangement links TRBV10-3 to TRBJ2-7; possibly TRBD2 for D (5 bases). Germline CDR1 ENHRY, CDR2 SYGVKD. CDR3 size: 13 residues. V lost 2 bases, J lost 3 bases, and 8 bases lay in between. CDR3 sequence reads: CAISEGLDYEQYF. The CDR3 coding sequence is TGTGCCATCAGTGAGGGACTGGACTACGAGCAGTACTTC.

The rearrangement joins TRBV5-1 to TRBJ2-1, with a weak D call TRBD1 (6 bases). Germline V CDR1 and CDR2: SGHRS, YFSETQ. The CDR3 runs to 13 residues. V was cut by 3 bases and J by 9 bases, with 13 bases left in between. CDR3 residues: CASSSDSGVEQFF. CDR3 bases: TGCGCCAGCAGCTCGGACAGCGGTGTTGAGCAGTTCTTC.